These 5 T cell receptor beta chains were all obtained from the same sample, sequenced in a study of regulatory T cells in long-lasting Graves disease (dated by TCRdb to about 2021). Library prep was done by multiplex PCR. Instrument used: Illumina HiSeq 4000. CDR3 regions were amplified by Arm-PCR with iRepertoire HTBI primers to construct TCR beta libraries. TCRdb handled the public reads itself, with Q25 trimming in fastp and clone calling in MiXCR, and kept productive beta chains. CDR3 protein sequences are deduplicated, and each keeps its most common genes and DNA. This sample lists hundreds of thousands of distinct CDR3 sequences; around a fifth were detected once. The ten largest clones capture about 12% of the sample. The time point label, read with the paper, signifies: persistent/refractory GD, antithyroid drugs over 5 years with positive TRAb. RNA was extracted from PBMCs in TRIzol for both TCR sequencing and RNA sequencing.

This specimen consisted of peripheral blood mononuclear cells (PBMCs), obtained when the disease was refractory, from a patient treated with antithyroid drugs. These receptors were taken from a female donor with Graves disease.

This clonotype was counted many times. This chain links TRBV28 with TRBJ1-3; D not resolved. The CDR3 contains 13 residues. V lost 10 bases to trimming and J lost 4 bases, with 14 bases between them. Germline V gives CDR1 MDHEN, CDR2 SYDVKM. The DNA for the CDR3 is TGTGCCACCTCCTCCACGGGGGGAAACACCATATATTTT. The encoded protein is CATSSTGGNTIYF.

About this clonotype: A much larger clone differs from this one at a single base, so this may be a read error. V and J are TRBV9 and TRBJ1-5, with TRBD1 matching 11 bases. This CDR3 is built from 14 residues. V shed 4 bases, J shed 6 bases, and the junction held 3 bases outside the gene matches. Germline CDR1 SGDLS, CDR2 YYNGEE. The CDR3 nucleotides are TGTGCCAGCAGCCCCGGACAGGGGGCTCAGCCCCAGCATTTT. Encoded protein: CASSPGQGAQPQHF.

The table lists this clonotype with many counts. The chain recombines TRBV6-5 with TRBJ2-2; unclear D gene. V lost 2 bases to trimming and J lost 0 bases, with 7 bases between them. The CDR3 runs to 15 residues. In germline, CDR1 is MNHEY, CDR2 SVGAGI. CDR3 coding DNA: TGTGCCAGCAGTTACGAAGCTGCGAACACCGGGGAGCTGTTTTTT. Protein sequence: CASSYEAANTGELFF.

This clonotype was counted ten times or more. The chain uses TRBV2 and TRBJ1-1; TRBD1 agrees at 9 bases. V lost 5 bases and J lost 4; bases outside the gene matches: 5. The CDR3 consists of 14 residues. CDR1 and CDR2 (germline): SNHLY, FYNNEI. CDR3 residues: CASSPLTGGTEAFF. DNA of the CDR3: TGTGCCAGCAGTCCGTTGACAGGGGGCACTGAAGCTTTCTTT.

The chain links TRBV7-3 to TRBJ1-1; D is unclear. This CDR3 is built from 13 residues. V was cut by 5 bases and J by 0 bases, with 7 bases left in between. Germline values: CDR1 SGHTA, CDR2 FQGTGA. The CDR3 coding sequence is TGTGCCAGCAGCGAAACAGTGAACACTGAAGCTTTCTTT. Its protein product is CASSETVNTEAFF.